The 18 T cell receptor beta chains in this list originate from one sample, sequenced in a study of T cell responses to AZD1222 COVID-19 vaccine (dated by TCRdb to 2020 to 2023). Read against the paper, the sample's time point label means: baseline before first vaccination. Libraries were built with the immunoSEQ multiplex PCR assay. Here the immuneACCESS table is served through TCRdb, limited to in-frame sequences with V and J called. Missing clones are a known gap in these copies; in checked studies unresolved V genes cover under half, and the rest lacks a known reason. The sample has approximately 150,000 clones on record, approximately 94% of them singletons. Roughly 1.3% of the sample is taken by the ten largest. The sequencing used peripheral blood, collected on day 0 of AZD1222 vaccination. The receptors originated from an adult in good health.

The rearrangement uses TRBV4-1 and TRBJ1-1; D not resolved. Trimming left V 3 bases short and J 1 base short, with 6 bases between. The CDR3 has 13 amino acids. Germline loops: CDR1 MGHRA, CDR2 YSYEKL. The CDR3: CASSQQKNTEAFF. In DNA form, the CDR3 reads TGCGCCAGCAGCCAGCAGAAGAACACTGAAGCTTTCTTT.

This clone was seen only once. The chain couples TRBV10-3 to TRBJ2-5; 11 nucleotides agree with TRBD2. This CDR3 spans 15 amino acids. With V trimmed by 4 bases and J by 5 bases, 6 bases remained unmatched. Germline V CDR1 and CDR2: ENHRY, SYGVKD. CDR3 loop: CAISGTSGQTETQYF. CDR3 nucleotide sequence: TGTGCCATCAGTGGGACTAGCGGGCAGACGGAGACCCAGTACTTC.

This sequence joins TRBV4-1 and TRBJ2-2, with TRBD1 matching over 9 bases. V lost 4 bases, J lost 2 bases, and 20 bases stayed unmatched. The CDR3 spans 21 residues. Germline assignment: CDR1 MGHRA and CDR2 YSYEKL. The CDR3 sequence is CASSPPIPLLRQGVNTGELFF. The CDR3 DNA sequence: TGCGCCAGCAGCCCGCCGATACCACTCTTGAGACAGGGGGTTAACACCGGGGAGCTGTTTTTT.

V and J are TRBV5-4 and TRBJ2-6; possibly TRBD1 or TRBD2 for D (5 bases each). The CDR3 extends over 16 amino acids. V was trimmed by 4 bases and J by 2 bases, leaving 13 bases between them. CDR1 and CDR2 (germline): SGHNT, YYREEE (reference sequence). The DNA for the CDR3 is TGTGCCAGCAGCCTGGGACCGTTAACTGGGGCCAACGTCCTGACTTTC. Protein sequence: CASSLGPLTGANVLTF.

A few counts support this clone. The chain employs TRBV6-2 or TRBV6-3 and TRBJ1-6; TRBD1 matches 8 bases. This CDR3 spans 15 amino acids. Germline V gene data show CDR1 as MNHEY and CDR2 as SVGEGT. V lost 4 bases, J lost 9 bases, and 8 bases stayed unmatched. In nucleotides, the CDR3 is TGTGCCAGCAGTTCAACAGGGGGAGGTTTTTCACCCCTCCACTTT. Its translation: CASSSTGGGFSPLHF.

V is TRBV19 and J is TRBJ1-5; no reliable D call. V was trimmed by 1 base and J by 6 bases, leaving 13 bases between them. The germline V gene has CDR1 LNHDA and CDR2 SQIVND (reference sequence). The CDR3 is 15 residues long. CDR3 nucleotide sequence: TGTGCCAGTAGTATAGTTTTGGCAGCAGGTCAGCCCCAGCATTTT. It specifies CASSIVLAAGQPQHF. The complete variable domain, with remaining parts taken from reference TRBV19 and TRBJ1-5, reads DGGITQSPKYLFRKEGQNVTLSCEQNLNHDAMYWYRQDPGQGLRLIYYSQIVNDFQKGDIAEGYSVSREKKESFPLTVTSAQKNPTAFYLCASSIVLAAGQPQHFGDGTRLSIL.

This chain joins TRBV10-1 and TRBJ1-1; tentative D call: TRBD1 (6 bases). V dropped 2 bases and J dropped 0 bases, with 16 bases sitting between them. The CDR3 has 17 amino acids. In germline, CDR1 is WNHNN, CDR2 SYGVQD (reference sequence). CDR3 bases: TGCGCCAGCAGTGAGGCCCATGGGGGGCCCATGAACACTGAAGCTTTCTTT. Translating gives CASSEAHGGPMNTEAFF.

Written as DNA, the CDR3 is TGTGCCAGCAGCGTAGCCCCGGGATACGAGCAGTACGTC. Residues: CASSVAPGYEQYV. The chain carries TRBV9 and TRBJ2-7; D may be TRBD2 (5 bases). Germline V gene sequence: CDR1 SGDLS, CDR2 YYNGEE. With 0 bases removed from V and 4 bases from J, the gap between germline ends came to 8 bases. The CDR3 covers 13 residues.

The chain uses TRBV7-8 and TRBJ2-7; 11 nucleotides match TRBD2. Trimming at V came to 1 base and at J to 6 bases, leaving 2 bases not matched to a gene. The CDR3 is 14 residues long. The germline gives CDR1 SGHVS, CDR2 FQNEAQ. The CDR3 region has the DNA TGTGCCAGCAGCTTAGGGCTAGCGGGAGGCGAGCAGTACGTC. Protein sequence: CASSLGLAGGEQYV.

The CDR3 loop is CASSLRSRFDQPQHF. The CDR3, as DNA: TGCGCCAGCAGCTTGCGGTCTCGGTTCGATCAGCCCCAGCATTTT. The chain carries TRBV5-1 and TRBJ1-5; no clear D gene. The CDR3 contains 15 residues. Trimming took 1 base from V and 5 from J, leaving 13 bases between them. Germline values: CDR1 SGHRS, CDR2 YFSETQ.

V usage is TRBV15 and J usage is TRBJ1-5; the match to TRBD1 covers 8 bases. V was clipped by 0 bases and J by 2 bases; unmatched bases: 6. Per the germline V gene, CDR1 is LNHNV and CDR2 is YYDKDF (reference sequence). The CDR3 loop spans 17 amino acids. In DNA, the CDR3 is TGTGCCACCAGCAGAGAACCTATGACAGGGGGCAATCAGCCCCAGCATTTT. Translated, it gives CATSREPMTGGNQPQHF.

The chain employs TRBV5-1 and TRBJ1-1; D not certain. V shed 1 base and J shed 3 bases, with 10 bases lying between them. CDR3 length equals 14 residues. Germline-derived CDR1 and CDR2 are SGHRS and YFSETQ. CDR3 region: CASSLRSGDTEAFF. CDR3 coding DNA: TGCGCCAGCAGCTTGCGTTCTGGGGACACTGAAGCTTTCTTT. The whole variable domain, filled in from reference TRBV5-1 and TRBJ1-1, reads KAGVTQTPRYLIKTRGQQVTLSCSPISGHRSVSWYQQTPGQGLQFLFEYFSETQRNKGNFPGRFSGRQFSNSRSEMNVSTLELGDSALYLCASSLRSGDTEAFFGQGTRLTVV.

The V and J genes are TRBV7-9 and TRBJ2-2; D is uncertain. With 2 bases removed from V and 0 bases from J, the gap between germline ends came to 7 bases. Germline CDR1 reads SEHNR; CDR2 reads FQNEAQ (reference sequence). The CDR3 contains 15 residues. CDR3 DNA sequence: TGTGCCAGCAGCTTAAGGGAAGCGAACACCGGGGAGCTGTTTTTT. Amino acid sequence: CASSLREANTGELFF.

The chain has TRBV5-1 and TRBJ1-1; perhaps TRBD1 as D (6 bases). This CDR3 contains 12 residues. Germline-derived CDR1 and CDR2 are SGHRS and YFSETQ. Trimming removed 4 bases from V and 8 bases from J, with 12 bases in between. The CDR3 DNA sequence: TGCGCCAGCAGCCTCGGGGGCTTAGAAGCTTTCTTT. Its translation: CASSLGGLEAFF.

The chain recombines TRBV6-1 with TRBJ2-7; weak D call: TRBD2 (6 bases). V lost 2 bases and J lost 6, with 23 bases in between. Germline loops: CDR1 MNHNS, CDR2 SASEGT. The CDR3 consists of 17 residues. The CDR3 bases are TGTGCCAGCAGTGAACTTATCGGGGGTGGGCTTCCTACCGAGCAGTACGTC. This gives the protein CASSELIGGGLPTEQYV.

This clone was detected once. V and J are TRBV5-1 and TRBJ1-1; TRBD1 matches 7 bases. CDR1 and CDR2 (germline): SGHRS, YFSETQ. V was pared by 2 bases and J by 3 bases, with 1 base of the junction left unmatched. The CDR3 is 13 amino acids. This CDR3 is CASSFGQDTEAFF. In nucleotides, the CDR3 is TGCGCCAGCAGCTTCGGACAGGACACTGAAGCTTTCTTT.

The rearrangement joins TRBV7-9 to TRBJ2-5; 7 nucleotides line up with TRBD1. CDR1 SEHNR and CDR2 FQNEAQ come from the germline V gene (reference sequence). V lost 2 bases and J lost 2; bases outside the gene matches: 2. The CDR3 is 14 residues long. The CDR3 spells CASSLIRGQETQYF. The CDR3 DNA reads as TGTGCCAGCAGCTTAATCAGGGGGCAAGAGACCCAGTACTTC.

The chain combines TRBV5-5 with TRBJ2-7, with 8 nucleotides matching TRBD2. CDR1 and CDR2 from the germline V gene are SGHKS and YYEKEE (reference sequence). The V segment lost 6 bases and the J segment 2 bases; nucleotides outside the gene matches: 16. The CDR3 contains 17 residues. The CDR3 region is CASNPGGPTSYPYEQYV. The CDR3 bases are TGTGCCAGCAATCCGGGGGGGCCAACTAGCTACCCCTACGAGCAGTACGTC.